The present entry profiles one TCR beta chain with its context. These data belong to a study of CD8 T cells in Susac syndrome. The RNA, about 0.45 to 1 ug, was put through reverse transcription using random hexamers. Amplification of TCR beta CDR3 spanned 54 Vbeta and 13 Jbeta via immunoSEQ multiplex PCR. TCRdb analysed the immunoSEQ multiplex PCR reads with MiXCR anew, one entry per CDR3 protein. The profile shows over 95,000 distinct CDR3 sequences, around 90% of them singletons. TCR beta sequences were obtained from blood CD8+ and CD4+ T cells. Negative isolation was used for CD8+ and CD4+ T cells, and FACS enrichment was applied to TEMRA cells. Material for sequencing was CD4+ T cells from PBMCs. This clonotype originated in a human donor in good health.

CDR3 coding DNA: TGTGCCAGCTCCGACAGGTTAGGCTCCTACGAGCAGTACTTC. Protein product: CASSDRLGSYEQYF. The chain employs TRBV5-4 and TRBJ2-7, with D perhaps matching TRBD1 (6 bases). There are 14 residues in the CDR3. Germline lookup yields CDR1 SGHNT and CDR2 YYREEE (reference sequence). The V end lost 7 bases, the J end lost 0 bases, and 14 bases lay between the germline ends.